Presented here are 13 T cell receptor beta chains from one specimen sequenced in a study of human thymus T cells. Using immunoSEQ multiplex PCR, the repertoire was profiled, and TCRdb retains in-frame clones only, with some absent. The data contain about 78,000 clones, roughly 97% of them singletons. Surgeons resected thymus tissue during corrective heart surgery. The sample consisted of thymus tissue. These receptors originate from a boy under three years old with a congenital heart defect but otherwise immunologically healthy.

The chain is built from TRBV4-1 and TRBJ1-5; D is undetermined. Germline CDR1 and CDR2: MGHRA and YSYEKL. CDR3 length: 14 residues. Trimming cost V 3 bases and J 3 bases, with 9 bases left between them. The CDR3 spells CASSQEITNQPQHF. The DNA for the CDR3 is TGCGCCAGCAGCCAGGAAATTACCAATCAGCCCCAGCATTTT.

This clone was observed a few times. This rearrangement joins TRBV19 to TRBJ1-2; unclear D gene. The CDR3 has 13 residues. The germline V gene has CDR1 LNHDA and CDR2 SQIVND (reference sequence). Trimming removed 5 bases from V and 3 bases from J, with 10 bases in between. CDR3 region: CASSPTSHYGYTF. CDR3 nucleotides: TGTGCCAGTAGTCCGACATCCCACTATGGCTACACCTTC.

The chain combines TRBV27 with TRBJ2-1, with D tentatively TRBD2 (5 bases). V lost 4 bases, J lost 8 bases, and 9 bases lay in between. CDR1 is MNHEY, CDR2 SMNVEV, per germline (reference sequence). The CDR3 has 12 amino acids. CDR3 sequence reads: CASSSDWDEQFF. DNA of the CDR3: TGTGCCAGCAGTTCGGACTGGGATGAGCAGTTCTTC.

This chain links TRBV19 with TRBJ2-7; possible D gene TRBD2, 6 bases. CDR1 and CDR2 from the germline V gene are LNHDA and SQIVND (reference sequence). Trimming took 5 bases from V and 2 from J, leaving 22 bases between them. This CDR3 region has 17 residues. The DNA for the CDR3 is TGTGCCAGTAGTCCGAGGGACGGACTATTTTCGCCCTACGAGCAGTACTTC. Its translation is CASSPRDGLFSPYEQYF.

The V gene is TRBV29-1, the J gene TRBJ1-2, with a possible D match to TRBD1 (5 bases). This CDR3 has 14 amino acids. CDR1 is SQVTM, CDR2 ANQGSEA, per germline. Trimming took 4 bases from V and 4 from J, leaving 16 bases between them. The DNA of the CDR3 is TGCAGCGTTGGCGGTGGACAAGACCTCTATGGCTACACCTTC. Its translation is CSVGGGQDLYGYTF.

The CDR3 nucleotides are TGTGCCAGCAGTTTCAAACCGTACAGGGGTCCCTCAGATACGCAGTATTTT. Protein sequence: CASSFKPYRGPSDTQYF. The genes are TRBV27 and TRBJ2-3, with 7 positions matching TRBD1. Germline CDR1 is MNHEY and CDR2 is SMNVEV (reference sequence). The CDR3 sequence is 17 residues long. V dropped 3 bases and J dropped 4; count of bases not matched to a gene: 13.

The chain links TRBV5-4 to TRBJ1-1; the D gene is possibly TRBD1 (5 bases). The CDR3 is 14 residues long. CDR1 and CDR2 (germline): SGHNT, YYREEE (reference sequence). The V end was cut by 4 bases, the J end by 0 bases, with 10 bases between. The CDR3 is CASSPGPMNTEAFF. The CDR3 DNA sequence: TGTGCCAGCAGCCCGGGACCAATGAACACTGAAGCTTTCTTT.

The chain recombines TRBV5-4 with TRBJ2-7, with D perhaps matching TRBD1 or TRBD2 (7 bases each). CDR3 length: 18 residues. With 2 bases removed from V and 0 bases from J, the gap between germline ends came to 21 bases. Germline CDR1 is SGHNT and CDR2 is YYREEE (reference sequence). CDR3 coding DNA: TGTGCCAGCAGCTTAGCGGGACAGACAGAATTATACTCCTACGAGCAGTACTTC. This translates into CASSLAGQTELYSYEQYF. The variable domain in full, with the rest retrieved from reference TRBV5-4 and TRBJ2-7, is ETGVTQSPTHLIKTRGQQVTLRCSSQSGHNTVSWYQQALGQGPQFIFQYYREEENGRGNFPPRFSGLQFPNYSSELNVNALELDDSALYLCASSLAGQTELYSYEQYFGPGTRLTVT.

The rearrangement joins TRBV20-1 to TRBJ2-7; 8 positions match TRBD1. Germline loops: CDR1 DFQATT, CDR2 SNEGSKA (reference sequence). The CDR3 covers 11 residues. The junction had 4 bases not matched to a gene; V was cut back by 6 bases and J by 6 bases. The CDR3 coding sequence is TGCAGTGCCCCTACAGGGGGCGAGCAGTACTTC. Translation: CSAPTGGEQYF.

The chain links TRBV6-1 to TRBJ1-2, with 7 nucleotides matching TRBD1. The germline gives CDR1 MNHNS, CDR2 SASEGT. With 0 bases clipped from V and 4 bases from J, the junction kept 11 bases outside the gene matches. The CDR3 covers 17 residues. The CDR3 is CASSEAETGLSSYGYTF. Written as DNA, the CDR3 is TGTGCCAGCAGTGAAGCTGAGACAGGGTTGAGTAGCTATGGCTACACCTTC.

This clone came up once. J is TRBJ1-4 and V is TRBV11-1; TRBD1 matches at 11 bases. V shed 5 bases, J shed 9 bases, and the junction held 5 bases outside the gene matches. This CDR3 spans 14 amino acids. Germline CDR1 reads SGHAT; CDR2 reads FQDESV (reference sequence). CDR3 coding DNA: TGTGCCAGCAGCCGGACAGGGGGCGATCAAAAACTGTTTTTT. As protein: CASSRTGGDQKLFF.

The V and J genes are TRBV7-6 and TRBJ2-6; 8 positions match TRBD2. Germline CDR1 SGHVS, CDR2 FNYEAQ. V shed 3 bases, J shed 3 bases, and the junction held 7 bases outside the gene matches. The CDR3 is 17 residues long. This CDR3 is CASSLSGGPYGANVLTF. The CDR3 DNA is TGTGCCAGCAGCTTGTCGGGGGGGCCGTATGGGGCCAACGTCCTGACTTTC.

CDR3 amino acids: CASSCSGRMKMNTEAFF. The CDR3 DNA sequence: TGTGCCAGCAGTTGTTCGGGGAGAATGAAAATGAACACTGAAGCTTTCTTT. The J gene is TRBJ1-1, the V gene TRBV27; D remains unclear. CDR1 is MNHEY, CDR2 SMNVEV, per germline (reference sequence). The CDR3 sequence is 17 residues long. Trimming took 4 bases from V and 0 from J, leaving 18 bases between them.